This T cell receptor (beta chain) originates from a study of ipilimumab plus nivolumab after autologous stem cell transplantation. Across the study: Patients received a median of roughly 5 ipilimumab and roughly 8 nivolumab doses. The DLBCL group included primary refractory and relapsed cases.

Generated by immunoSEQ multiplex PCR, the TCRdb table keeps only in-frame clones and is missing some. The sample includes 8,500 to 11,000 clones, approximately 72% of them seen just once. Ipilimumab, 1 mg/kg, started 14 to 28 days after autologous transplant. Dosing: nivolumab 3 mg/kg IV, weeks 1, 4, 7, 10, then every two weeks to week 26. Germline lookup yields CDR1 MDHEN and CDR2 SYDVKM. With 11 bases removed from V and 3 bases from J, the gap between germline ends came to 13 bases. This CDR3 has 12 residues. The V and J genes are TRBV28 and TRBJ1-2, with a weak D call TRBD1 (5 bases). This TCR came from a male donor with diffuse large B-cell lymphoma. The source was PBMCs, collected in a trial of ipilimumab plus nivolumab as post-transplant consolidation. The CDR3 nucleotides are TGTGCCGCCTTGGGGGTAGACTATGGCTACACCTTC. Translating gives CAALGVDYGYTF.